This record concerns one TCR beta chain sequence. The CDR3 has 15 amino acids. Enrolled during active infection, Seattle patients were then followed longitudinally. Per the study methods: The authors estimated nucleated cell counts from reference gene primer amplification. The repertoire was sequenced with immunoSEQ multiplex PCR; TCRdb's copy has only in-frame clones and lacks some. That table supplies the V and J calls and clone size; D and trimming were determined from the DNA. The sample comprises about 230,000 clones, about nine tenths of which are singletons, and 11% rests with the top ten. This record belongs to a study of blood T cell repertoires in COVID-19. Overall study context: There were acute and convalescent COVID-19 samples, and they came from the United States, Italy and Spain. PBMCs, B-cell-depleted T cells, or T cells were the source of the cDNA or gDNA that made up the material.

The TCR sequence derives from a man aged 50-60 years with COVID-19, enrolled during active disease. The chain uses TRBV21-1 and TRBJ1-2; the table's TRBD1 call for D was not verified on the DNA. TRBV21-1 is shown as a pseudogene. The source material was peripheral blood. CDR3 loop: CASSKDPQGDYGYTF. CDR3 DNA sequence: TGTGCCAGCAGCAAAGACCCCCAGGGTGACTATGGCTACACCTTC.